This entry lists 19 T cell receptor beta chains sequenced from one sample in a study of cytomegalovirus exposure and HLA in healthy donors (dated by TCRdb to 2017 to 2019). Libraries came from the immunoSEQ multiplex PCR assay. For the multiplex PCR, a mixture combining 60 forward primers for TCR Vbeta segments and 13 reverse primers for TCR Jbeta segments was used. This immuneACCESS table, as held by TCRdb, lists in-frame sequences with V and J called but not all clones. Of the missing ones, under half trace to an unresolved V gene in checked studies; the others have no known cause. The sample contains 100,000 to 150,000 clones, 75% to 90% of them found a single time. In total, the top ten clones hold about 8.9% of the sample. Sequencing used PBMCs. These receptor sequences come from a man under 40 in good health and CMV-seropositive.

The rearrangement links TRBV5-1 to TRBJ1-4; 7 nucleotides agree with TRBD1. Per the germline V gene, CDR1 is SGHRS and CDR2 is YFSETQ. Unmatched junction bases numbered 4, after V lost 5 bases and J lost 0 bases. CDR3 length: 15 amino acids. The CDR3 DNA follows: TGCGCCAGCAGGGCCGGGACAGCAACTAATGAAAAACTGTTTTTT. It is translated as CASRAGTATNEKLFF.

This sequence joins TRBV19 and TRBJ2-3; 9 bases map to TRBD1. This CDR3 region has 17 residues. Trimming took 3 bases from V and 1 from J; bases not matched to a gene: 8. In germline, CDR1 is LNHDA, CDR2 SQIVND (reference sequence). CDR3 nucleotides: TGTGCCAGTAGTATTTCCGGGACAGGGTCCGGCACAGATACGCAGTATTTT. Protein: CASSISGTGSGTDTQYF.

This clone came up a few times. J is TRBJ1-1 and V is TRBV19; D may be TRBD1 (5 bases). V shed 7 bases and J shed 9 bases, with 24 bases lying between them. The CDR3 is 15 amino acids. From germline, CDR1 is LNHDA and CDR2 SQIVND (reference sequence). CDR3 sequence reads: CASIGSSTGGAKAFF. The CDR3, as DNA: TGTGCCAGTATTGGTAGTTCGACGGGAGGGGCTAAAGCTTTCTTT. Based on the CDR3 plus reference TRBV19 and TRBJ1-1, the full variable domain is DGGITQSPKYLFRKEGQNVTLSCEQNLNHDAMYWYRQDPGQGLRLIYYSQIVNDFQKGDIAEGYSVSREKKESFPLTVTSAQKNPTAFYLCASIGSSTGGAKAFFGQGTRLTVV.

There are a few counts of this clone. The genes are TRBV27 and TRBJ1-4; no reliable D call. The CDR3 spans 12 residues. Germline V gene data show CDR1 as MNHEY and CDR2 as SMNVEV (reference sequence). Trimming shortened V by 5 bases and J by 16 bases, and 17 bases separated the two germline ends. CDR3 sequence reads: CASSPDLIRRFF. CDR3 DNA sequence: TGTGCCAGCAGTCCTGATCTGATCCGTAGGTTTTTT.

The chain joins TRBV6-5 to TRBJ1-6, with D uncertain. The CDR3 runs to 16 residues. V lost 0 bases and J lost 6, with 12 bases in between. Looked up from germline, CDR1 is MNHEY and CDR2 is SVGAGI. In DNA, the CDR3 is TGTGCCAGCAGTTACTCAGTCCACAGTACTAATTCACCCCTCCACTTT. Protein product: CASSYSVHSTNSPLHF.

The chain carries TRBV2 and TRBJ2-4, with 7 bases identical to TRBD2. Germline V gene sequence: CDR1 SNHLY, CDR2 FYNNEI. V was clipped by 9 bases and J by 5 bases; unmatched bases: 13. The CDR3 is made up of 15 amino acids. CDR3 sequence: CASFGTTNPENIQYF. The CDR3 nucleotides are TGTGCCAGTTTCGGGACTACGAATCCCGAAAACATTCAGTACTTC.

The rearrangement uses TRBV5-1 and TRBJ2-1; 9 bases agree with TRBD2. From germline, CDR1 is SGHRS and CDR2 YFSETQ. This CDR3 comprises 20 residues. V lost 6 bases, J lost 0 bases, and 19 bases stayed unmatched. CDR3 region: CASKTRVGLAGTSSYNEQFF. The CDR3 bases are TGCGCCAGCAAAACTAGGGTCGGGCTAGCGGGGACTAGCTCCTACAATGAGCAGTTCTTC.

This chain uses TRBV28 with TRBJ1-2; 12 bases match TRBD1. Unmatched junction bases numbered 6, after V lost 6 bases and J lost 4 bases. This CDR3 spans 15 amino acids. Germline V lookup: CDR1 MDHEN, CDR2 SYDVKM. CDR3 DNA: TGTGCCAGCAGGGGGGGGACAGGGGGCGGCTATGGCTACACCTTC. Amino acids: CASRGGTGGGYGYTF.

The chain carries TRBV14 and TRBJ2-5, with 7 bases identical to TRBD2. The junction had 9 bases not matched to a gene; V was cut back by 4 bases and J by 4 bases. Germline CDR1 and CDR2: SGHDN and FVKESK. CDR3 length: 15 amino acids. CDR3 coding DNA: TGTGCCAGCAGCCCCCGGGAGGTCGCCGGAGAGACCCAGTACTTC. It specifies CASSPREVAGETQYF.

CDR3 loop: CASSEAGQGRMKQYF. In DNA form, the CDR3 reads TGTGCCAGCAGTGAAGCGGGACAGGGGAGGATGAAGCAGTACTTC. The V call is TRBV2, the J call TRBJ2-7, with 10 nucleotides matching TRBD1. The CDR3 runs 15 residues. CDR1 is SNHLY and CDR2 is FYNNEI in the germline V gene. The junction had 7 bases not matched to a gene; V was cut back by 0 bases and J by 8 bases.

This clone was counted between two and nine times. The gene calls are TRBV27 and TRBJ2-7; D unresolved. The CDR3 is made up of 15 amino acids. V lost 3 bases and J 4 bases, leaving 16 bases between the germline ends. Germline V CDR1 and CDR2: MNHEY, SMNVEV (reference sequence). This CDR3 reads CASSFGRSFIYEQYF. The DNA of the CDR3 is TGTGCCAGCAGTTTTGGCAGGTCTTTTATTTACGAGCAGTACTTC.

The chain is built from TRBV6-5 and TRBJ1-2; no firm D call. Germline CDR1 is MNHEY and CDR2 is SVGAGI. V was pared by 6 bases and J by 5 bases, with 13 bases between. The length of the CDR3 is 13 residues. CDR3 amino acids: CASSPQEAYGYTF. The CDR3 DNA sequence: TGTGCCAGCAGCCCCCAGGAGGCATATGGCTACACCTTC.

The chain has TRBV6-5 and TRBJ1-2, with D perhaps matching TRBD1 (6 bases). This CDR3 is built from 14 residues. V was trimmed by 5 bases and J by 6 bases, leaving 16 bases between them. Germline CDR1 is MNHEY and CDR2 is SVGAGI. The CDR3 DNA reads as TGTGCCAGCAGTAGGGGGGGCGATCGGAATGGCTACACCTTC. The encoded protein is CASSRGGDRNGYTF.

The sample holds one count of this clone. This rearrangement joins TRBV9 to TRBJ1-3, with a tentative D call TRBD1 (5 bases). This CDR3 is 15 amino acids long. Trimming pared 1 base from V and 2 bases from J, leaving 10 bases between. The germline CDR1 and CDR2 sequences are SGDLS and YYNGEE. CDR3 region: CASSVSGTAGNTIYF. As DNA, the CDR3 is TGTGCCAGCAGCGTATCAGGGACTGCTGGAAACACCATATATTTT.

The chain carries TRBV6-5 and TRBJ2-2, with 7 bases matching TRBD1. The CDR3 is 14 residues long. The V segment lost 8 bases and the J segment 5 bases; nucleotides outside the gene matches: 8. Germline V gene lookup returns CDR1 MNHEY and CDR2 SVGAGI. DNA for the CDR3: TGTGCCAGCGGAGAACAGGGGCCGACCGGGGAGCTGTTTTTT. This gives the protein CASGEQGPTGELFF.

V usage is TRBV28 and J usage is TRBJ1-1; D might be TRBD1 (6 bases). Germline V gene lookup returns CDR1 MDHEN and CDR2 SYDVKM. V shed 3 bases and J shed 4 bases, with 30 bases lying between them. This CDR3 contains 20 residues. The CDR3 spells CASSFLKLGPQGRSGTEAFF. The CDR3 DNA follows: TGTGCCAGCAGTTTTCTCAAGCTCGGGCCACAGGGTCGGTCGGGCACTGAAGCTTTCTTT. The variable domain in full, with the rest retrieved from reference TRBV28 and TRBJ1-1, is DVKVTQSSRYLVKRTGEKVFLECVQDMDHENMFWYRQDPGLGLRLIYFSYDVKMKEKGDIPEGYSVSREKKERFSLILESASTNQTSMYLCASSFLKLGPQGRSGTEAFFGQGTRLTVV.

The chain has TRBV20-1 and TRBJ1-1; D is unresolved. V was cut by 3 bases and J by 3 bases, with 5 bases left in between. Germline V CDR1 and CDR2: DFQATT, SNEGSKA (reference sequence). This CDR3 is built from 11 residues. Here the CDR3 reads CSARGDTEAFF. CDR3 nucleotides: TGCAGTGCTAGGGGAGACACTGAAGCTTTCTTT.

The chain combines TRBV5-6 with TRBJ1-1; D is uncertain. V was pared by 0 bases and J by 4 bases, with 10 bases between. From germline, CDR1 is SGHDT and CDR2 YYEEEE. This CDR3 contains 14 residues. CDR3 amino acids: CASSLVRVGTEAFF. The CDR3 DNA reads as TGTGCCAGCAGCTTGGTGAGGGTTGGCACTGAAGCTTTCTTT.

The J gene is TRBJ1-1, the V gene TRBV28, with 7 bases aligning to TRBD1. With 5 bases clipped from V and 1 base from J, the junction kept 13 bases outside the gene matches. From germline, CDR1 is MDHEN and CDR2 SYDVKM. This CDR3 region has 17 residues. CDR3 protein: CASSLDRVLYQNTEAFF. The CDR3, as DNA: TGTGCCAGCAGTCTAGACAGGGTCCTCTACCAGAACACTGAAGCTTTCTTT.